Listed below are T cell receptor beta chains from one sample, sequenced in a study of glioma-infiltrating T cells. In TCRdb, the multiplex PCR reads were re-called with MiXCR into one record per CDR3 protein. The sample lists roughly 100,000 distinct CDR3 sequences; 25% to 30% were seen once. The sample comprised glioma tissue, nonneoplastic brain tissue, or PBMCs (not recorded which). The origin of the receptors is a human donor with low-grade glioma or glioblastoma, undergoing nonglioma brain surgery, or in good health (not recorded which). Each CDR3 is given with its conserved first and last residue. A D gene is named only where the DNA matches it firmly. Not every row has a clone size; where given, it reads once, few, many or a size class.

v_gene: TRBV19; d_gene: NA; j_gene: TRBJ2-7; abundance: few; CDR3aa: CASSDASAVSEQYF; CDR3nt: TGTGCCAGCAGCGACGCCTCAGCTGTTAGTGAGCAGTACTTC
v_gene: TRBV7-7; d_gene: NA; j_gene: TRBJ1-4; abundance: few; CDR3aa: CASTVNPNGEKLFF; CDR3nt: TGTGCTAGCACCGTGAATCCAAATGGGGAAAAACTGTTTTTT
v_gene: TRBV5-5; d_gene: NA; j_gene: TRBJ1-1; abundance: NA; CDR3aa: CASSSIGVGNTEAFF; CDR3nt: TGTGCCAGCAGCTCAATAGGGGTGGGGAACACTGAAGCTTTCTTT
v_gene: TRBV6-1; d_gene: NA; j_gene: TRBJ1-5; abundance: many; CDR3aa: CASARGQNSNQPQHF; CDR3nt: TGTGCCAGCGCTCGCGGACAGAATAGCAATCAGCCCCAGCATTTT
v_gene: TRBV7-9; d_gene: NA; j_gene: TRBJ1-3; abundance: few; CDR3aa: CASSLSMGSTGNTIYF; CDR3nt: TGTGCCAGCAGCTTATCTATGGGGAGTACTGGAAACACCATATATTTT
v_gene: TRBV15; d_gene: NA; j_gene: TRBJ2-3; abundance: NA; CDR3aa: CATSREGHSIGTDTQYF; CDR3nt: TGTGCCACCAGCAGAGAGGGACATTCAATAGGGACAGATACGCAGTATTTT
v_gene: TRBV7-6; d_gene: NA; j_gene: TRBJ2-7; abundance: many; CDR3aa: CASTDPQGNEQYF; CDR3nt: TGTGCCAGCACCGACCCCCAGGGTAACGAGCAGTACTTC
v_gene: TRBV3-1; d_gene: NA; j_gene: TRBJ2-1; abundance: NA; CDR3aa: CASSQSEDNEQFF; CDR3nt: TGTGCCAGCAGCCAAAGTGAGGACAATGAGCAGTTCTTC
v_gene: TRBV20-1; d_gene: NA; j_gene: TRBJ2-1; abundance: many; CDR3aa: CSARWQGSYNEQFF; CDR3nt: TGCAGTGCTAGATGGCAGGGGTCTTACAATGAGCAGTTCTTC
v_gene: TRBV27; d_gene: NA; j_gene: TRBJ1-6; abundance: many; CDR3aa: CASGAKYNSPLHF; CDR3nt: TGTGCCAGCGGGGCTAAATATAATTCACCCCTCCACTTT
v_gene: TRBV24-1; d_gene: NA; j_gene: TRBJ1-5; abundance: many; CDR3aa: CATSDPPGVQPQHF; CDR3nt: TGTGCCACCAGTGACCCGCCAGGGGTTCAGCCCCAGCATTTT
v_gene: TRBV7-8; d_gene: TRBD2; j_gene: TRBJ2-5; abundance: few; CDR3aa: CASSPRTSAGRTQYF; CDR3nt: TGTGCCAGCAGCCCGCGGACTAGCGCGGGGCGGACCCAGTACTTC
v_gene: TRBV20-1; d_gene: NA; j_gene: TRBJ1-2; abundance: many; CDR3aa: CSAPHNYGYTF; CDR3nt: TGCAGTGCTCCACACAACTATGGCTACACCTTC
v_gene: TRBV7-2; d_gene: NA; j_gene: TRBJ2-1; abundance: few; CDR3aa: CASSFAGTISYNEQFF; CDR3nt: TGTGCCAGCAGCTTTGCAGGCACCATCTCCTACAATGAGCAGTTCTTC
v_gene: TRBV24-1; d_gene: NA; j_gene: TRBJ1-5; abundance: many; CDR3aa: CATSRGGNQPQHF; CDR3nt: TGTGCCACCAGTCGGGGTGGCAATCAGCCCCAGCATTTT
v_gene: TRBV7-9; d_gene: NA; j_gene: TRBJ2-1; abundance: few; CDR3aa: CASSLPGVHEQFF; CDR3nt: TGTGCCAGCAGCTTACCTGGGGTTCATGAGCAGTTCTTC
v_gene: TRBV7-8; d_gene: NA; j_gene: TRBJ1-1; abundance: many; CDR3aa: CASSLTGERAEAFF; CDR3nt: TGTGCCAGCAGCTTGACAGGCGAACGGGCTGAAGCTTTCTTT
v_gene: TRBV4-1; d_gene: TRBD1; j_gene: TRBJ2-7; abundance: few; CDR3aa: CASSQRQGRYEQYF; CDR3nt: TGCGCCAGCAGCCAACGACAGGGTAGATACGAGCAGTACTTC
v_gene: TRBV18; d_gene: NA; j_gene: TRBJ1-3; abundance: NA; CDR3aa: CASSPPGLWNTIYF; CDR3nt: TGTGCCAGCTCACCACCGGGTCTGTGGAACACCATATATTTT
v_gene: TRBV4-2; d_gene: NA; j_gene: TRBJ1-1; abundance: many; CDR3aa: CASSQDVRQLNTEAFF; CDR3nt: TGTGCCAGCAGCCAAGACGTTAGGCAGTTGAACACTGAAGCTTTCTTT
v_gene: TRBV6-1; d_gene: TRBD2; j_gene: TRBJ2-3; abundance: many; CDR3aa: CASAADGLAVPTDTQYF; CDR3nt: TGTGCCAGCGCGGCCGACGGACTAGCGGTCCCCACAGATACGCAGTATTTT
v_gene: TRBV19; d_gene: NA; j_gene: TRBJ2-2; abundance: NA; CDR3aa: CASRIQDLGTGELFF; CDR3nt: TGTGCCAGCAGAATTCAGGATTTGGGCACCGGGGAGCTGTTTTTT
v_gene: TRBV29-1; d_gene: NA; j_gene: TRBJ2-3; abundance: many; CDR3aa: CSVGAFSQYF; CDR3nt: TGCAGCGTTGGGGCCTTTTCTCAGTATTTT
v_gene: TRBV7-2; d_gene: TRBD2; j_gene: TRBJ2-5; abundance: NA; CDR3aa: CASSLGLAGGRETQYF; CDR3nt: TGTGCCAGCAGCTTGGGACTAGCGGGGGGGCGAGAGACCCAGTACTTC
v_gene: TRBV5-4; d_gene: TRBD2; j_gene: TRBJ2-5; abundance: many; CDR3aa: CASSVAGGRETQYF; CDR3nt: TGTGCCAGCAGCGTAGCGGGGGGGAGGGAGACCCAGTACTTC
v_gene: TRBV19; d_gene: TRBD1; j_gene: TRBJ1-5; abundance: few; CDR3aa: CASCDRGGVSNQPQHF; CDR3nt: TGTGCCAGCTGCGACAGGGGGGGTGTTAGCAATCAGCCCCAGCATTTT
v_gene: TRBV11-2; d_gene: TRBD2; j_gene: TRBJ2-1; abundance: many; CDR3aa: CASTLQLADNEQFF; CDR3nt: TGTGCCAGCACCCTACAGCTAGCGGACAATGAGCAGTTCTTC